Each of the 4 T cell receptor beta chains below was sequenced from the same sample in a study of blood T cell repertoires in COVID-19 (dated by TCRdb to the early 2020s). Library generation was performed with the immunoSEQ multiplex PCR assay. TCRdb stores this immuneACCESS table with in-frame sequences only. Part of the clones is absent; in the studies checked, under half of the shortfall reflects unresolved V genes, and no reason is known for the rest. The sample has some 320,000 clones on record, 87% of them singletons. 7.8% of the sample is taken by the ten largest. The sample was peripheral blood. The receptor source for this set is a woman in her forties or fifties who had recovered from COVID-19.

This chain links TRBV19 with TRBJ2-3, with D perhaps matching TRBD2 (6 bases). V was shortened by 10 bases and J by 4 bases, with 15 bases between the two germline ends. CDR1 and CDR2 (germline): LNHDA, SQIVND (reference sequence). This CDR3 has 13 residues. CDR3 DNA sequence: TGTGCCACAAGGAAGGAGGGGCCAGATACGCAGTATTTT. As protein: CATRKEGPDTQYF.

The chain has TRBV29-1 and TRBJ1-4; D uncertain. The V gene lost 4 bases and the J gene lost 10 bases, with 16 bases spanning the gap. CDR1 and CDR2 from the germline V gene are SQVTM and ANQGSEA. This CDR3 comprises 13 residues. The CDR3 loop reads CSVASGSPGKLFF. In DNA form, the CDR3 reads TGCAGCGTTGCGAGCGGGTCTCCGGGAAAACTGTTTTTT.

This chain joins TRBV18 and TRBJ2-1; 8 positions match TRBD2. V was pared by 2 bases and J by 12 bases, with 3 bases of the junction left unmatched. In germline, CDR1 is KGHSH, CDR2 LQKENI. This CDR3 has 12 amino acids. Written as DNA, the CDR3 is TGTGCCAGCTCACCATCGGCGGGAGGGCAGTTCTTC. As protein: CASSPSAGGQFF.

The CDR3: CASSLVGTGSAEQYF. In DNA form, the CDR3 reads TGTGCCAGCAGCTTAGTAGGGACAGGGTCCGCCGAGCAGTACTTC. The chain uses TRBV7-2 and TRBJ2-7; 9 bases are shared with TRBD1. The germline CDR1 and CDR2 sequences are SGHTA and FQGNSA. The V segment lost 1 base and the J segment 6 bases; nucleotides outside the gene matches: 7. The length of the CDR3 is 15 residues.